The 9 T cell receptor beta chains in this list originate from one sample, sequenced in a study of blood T cell repertoires in COVID-19. Generated by immunoSEQ multiplex PCR, the TCRdb table keeps only in-frame clones and is missing some. The sample carries under 40,000 clones, approximately 80% recorded once. The sample taken for sequencing was peripheral blood. These receptors came from a man aged 45-60 years with active or convalescent COVID-19.

This chain uses TRBV27 with TRBJ2-2; D perhaps matches TRBD1 (5 bases). Trimming removed 7 bases from V and 7 bases from J, with 22 bases in between. The CDR3 extends over 16 amino acids. Germline V gives CDR1 MNHEY, CDR2 SMNVEV (reference sequence). The CDR3 DNA reads as TGTGCCAGCACCCCCCGCCCAGGGAATTGGATCGGGGAGCTGTTTTTT. This gives the protein CASTPRPGNWIGELFF.

This chain links TRBV7-9 with TRBJ1-1, with D perhaps TRBD1 (6 bases). CDR1 is SEHNR and CDR2 is FQNEAQ in the germline V gene (reference sequence). CDR3 length equals 13 residues. Trimming cost V 6 bases and J 6 bases, with 14 bases left between them. The CDR3 is CASRAGAPSEAFF. CDR3 nucleotide sequence: TGTGCCAGCAGGGCAGGGGCTCCTTCTGAAGCTTTCTTT.

The chain couples TRBV6-5 to TRBJ1-1, with 7 bases lining up with TRBD1. Trimming at V came to 5 bases and at J to 6 bases, leaving 3 bases not matched to a gene. The CDR3 is 12 residues long. Germline CDR1 reads MNHEY; CDR2 reads SVGAGI. The CDR3 reads CASSTDRAEAFF. In nucleotides, the CDR3 is TGTGCCAGCAGTACCGACAGGGCTGAAGCTTTCTTT.

This clone was found once. The chain recombines TRBV9 with TRBJ2-2, with D possibly being TRBD1 (5 bases). Deletions cut 0 bases from V and 4 bases from J, with 13 bases between. The CDR3 has 16 amino acids. The germline CDR1 and CDR2 sequences are SGDLS and YYNGEE. CDR3 loop: CASSVGTGSSTGELFF. As DNA, the CDR3 is TGTGCCAGCAGCGTAGGAACAGGCTCGAGCACCGGGGAGCTGTTTTTT. Based on the CDR3 plus reference TRBV9 and TRBJ2-2, the full variable domain is DSGVTQTPKHLITATGQRVTLRCSPRSGDLSVYWYQQSLDQGLQFLIQYYNGEERAKGNILERFSAQQFPDLHSELNLSSLELGDSALYFCASSVGTGSSTGELFFGEGSRLTVL.

V gene TRBV4-1 combines with J gene TRBJ2-1; D uncertain. There are 15 residues in the CDR3. V lost 1 base, J lost 0 bases, and 7 bases lay in between. The V gene's germline CDR1 is MGHRA and CDR2 YSYEKL. The CDR3, as DNA: TGCGCCAGCAGCCAAGCTTTGAGCTCCTACAATGAGCAGTTCTTC. It is translated as CASSQALSSYNEQFF.

The gene calls are TRBV11-2 and TRBJ1-2, with TRBD1 matching 7 bases. The length of the CDR3 is 13 residues. Per germline, CDR1 SGHAT and CDR2 FQNNGV. Trimming at V came to 5 bases and at J to 8 bases, leaving 8 bases not matched to a gene. The CDR3 nucleotides are TGTGCCAGCAGCCCTCGACAGGGACGGGGCTACACCTTC. It codes for CASSPRQGRGYTF.

The chain has TRBV6-2 or TRBV6-3 and TRBJ2-1; 11 positions agree with TRBD2. The length of the CDR3 is 18 residues. Looked up from germline, CDR1 is MNHEY and CDR2 is SVGEGT. The J segment lost 0 bases and the V segment lost 0 bases, leaving 4 bases of the junction unmatched. The CDR3 loop reads CASSYSPSGGSSYNEQFF. Here the CDR3 DNA reads TGTGCCAGCAGTTACTCTCCTAGCGGGGGGAGCTCCTACAATGAGCAGTTCTTC.

This clone was observed a few times. The rearrangement uses TRBV19 and TRBJ2-7; a possible D gene is TRBD1 (6 bases). The length of the CDR3 is 15 residues. Germline lookup yields CDR1 LNHDA and CDR2 SQIVND (reference sequence). With 5 bases removed from V and 1 base from J, the gap between germline ends came to 15 bases. The DNA for the CDR3 is TGTGCCAGTAGTCACGAACAGGGTAGGTCCTACGAGCAGTACTTC. This encodes CASSHEQGRSYEQYF.

This clone was counted only a few times. The rearrangement joins TRBV18 to TRBJ2-7, with a tentative D call TRBD2 (6 bases). CDR3 length: 14 residues. CDR1 is KGHSH and CDR2 is LQKENI in the germline V gene. The V end was cut by 1 base, the J end by 3 bases, with 10 bases between. DNA for the CDR3: TGTGCCAGCTCACCACGCGGGGTAGGCTACGAGCAGTACTTC. Its protein product is CASSPRGVGYEQYF.